These 11 T cell receptor beta chains were all obtained from the same sample, sequenced in a study of shared clonotypes between healthy human individuals. Assay: immunoSEQ multiplex PCR; the TCRdb copy retains only in-frame clones and omits some. Here the sample spans more than 850,000 clones, around 82% being singletons. The sample comprised memory CD4+ T cells from PBMCs. Documented subset: CD45RA-negative fraction. The receptor source for this set is a man aged 18 to 29 in good health. Some clones in this sample may be carry-over from other donors' samples.

As regards this clone: The sample has other DNA sequences that encode this CDR3 too. The chain carries TRBV28 and TRBJ2-7, with 8 nucleotides matching TRBD1. This CDR3 region has 13 residues. V was clipped by 4 bases and J by 4 bases; unmatched bases: 3. The germline V gene has CDR1 MDHEN and CDR2 SYDVKM. CDR3 bases: TGTGCCAGCAGTTACGGACAGGGTTACGAGCAGTACTTC. Amino acid sequence: CASSYGQGYEQYF.

This clone was seen a handful of times. The V gene is TRBV15, the J gene TRBJ2-7, with D uncertain. V was shortened by 0 bases and J by 7 bases, with 7 bases between the two germline ends. The CDR3 consists of 12 residues. Germline V CDR1 and CDR2: LNHNV, YYDKDF (reference sequence). CDR3 sequence: CATSRELGEQYF. In DNA, the CDR3 is TGTGCCACCAGCAGAGAATTGGGGGAGCAGTACTTC.

This clone has a handful of counts. The rearrangement links TRBV14 to TRBJ2-1; maybe TRBD2 (6 bases). Germline CDR1 SGHDN, CDR2 FVKESK. This CDR3 has 13 residues. V shed 7 bases and J shed 3 bases, with 10 bases lying between them. The CDR3 protein is CASTGGNYNEQFF. CDR3 DNA sequence: TGTGCCAGCACAGGAGGGAACTACAATGAGCAGTTCTTC.

This clone appeared once. This chain uses TRBV7-2 with TRBJ1-5; 8 positions match TRBD1. After removal of 6 bases from V and 9 bases from J, the junction contained 10 bases not matched to a gene. Germline CDR1 SGHTA, CDR2 FQGNSA. CDR3 size: 14 residues. The CDR3 nucleotides read TGTGCCAGCAGTAAGACAGGGGAAGGGGGGCCCCAGCATTTT. It is translated as CASSKTGEGGPQHF.

The chain links TRBV7-9 to TRBJ1-3; 7 nucleotides align to TRBD1. The J segment lost 0 bases and the V segment lost 8 bases, leaving 4 bases of the junction unmatched. The CDR3 has 14 amino acids. From germline, CDR1 is SEHNR and CDR2 FQNEAQ (reference sequence). CDR3 DNA sequence: TGTGCCAGCCTTAGACAGGGCTCTGGAAACACCATATATTTT. Translating gives CASLRQGSGNTIYF. The whole variable domain, remainder taken from reference TRBV7-9 and TRBJ1-3, is DTGVSQNPRHKITKRGQNVTFRCDPISEHNRLYWYRQTLGQGPEFLTYFQNEAQLEKSRLLSDRFSAERPKGSFSTLEIQRTEQGDSAMYLCASLRQGSGNTIYFGEGSWLTVV.

The genes are TRBV4-1 and TRBJ1-2, with unresolved D. The length of the CDR3 is 15 residues. Trimming pared 1 base from V and 6 bases from J, leaving 15 bases between. The germline V gene has CDR1 MGHRA and CDR2 YSYEKL. Written as DNA, the CDR3 is TGCGCCAGCAGCCAAGTGGAGAGGGTGAATCATGGCTACACCTTC. Its protein product is CASSQVERVNHGYTF.

This chain joins TRBV9 and TRBJ2-1; 13 bases agree with TRBD2. The V and J ends lost 4 bases and 4 bases, in that order; junction bases with no gene match: 8. This CDR3 is 17 amino acids long. Germline-derived CDR1 and CDR2 are SGDLS and YYNGEE. CDR3 in amino acids: CASSTTSGRASYNEQFF. For the CDR3, the DNA is TGTGCCAGCAGCACAACTAGCGGGAGGGCCTCGTACAATGAGCAGTTCTTC. Variable domain in full (rest from reference TRBV9 and TRBJ2-1): DSGVTQTPKHLITATGQRVTLRCSPRSGDLSVYWYQQSLDQGLQFLIQYYNGEERAKGNILERFSAQQFPDLHSELNLSSLELGDSALYFCASSTTSGRASYNEQFFGPGTRLTVL.

The chain carries TRBV7-6 and TRBJ2-1; 9 positions match TRBD2. Germline trimming cut 5 bases from V and 5 bases from J; bases unmatched to any gene: 7. CDR1 is SGHVS and CDR2 is FNYEAQ in the germline V gene. This CDR3 has 15 residues. The CDR3 DNA is TGTGCCAGCAGCCAAAGAGCGGGAGGAAACAATGAGCAGTTCTTC. Translated: CASSQRAGGNNEQFF. The entire variable domain, with the rest obtained from reference TRBV7-6 and TRBJ2-1, is as follows: GAGVSQSPRYKVTKRGQDVALRCDPISGHVSLYWYRQALGQGPEFLTYFNYEAQQDKSGLPNDRFSAERPEGSISTLTIQRTEQRDSAMYRCASSQRAGGNNEQFFGPGTRLTVL.

The chain has TRBV5-4 and TRBJ2-7, with TRBD1 matching over 11 bases. Germline assignment: CDR1 SGHNT and CDR2 YYREEE (reference sequence). CDR3 length equals 16 residues. The trim removed 4 bases at V and 4 bases at J, leaving 10 bases unmatched. The CDR3 reads CASSPSWDRGNYEQYF. The CDR3 DNA follows: TGTGCCAGCAGCCCGTCTTGGGACAGGGGGAATTACGAGCAGTACTTC.

This chain joins TRBV5-1 and TRBJ2-5, with 7 bases that match TRBD1. The CDR3 runs 15 residues. Looked up from germline, CDR1 is SGHRS and CDR2 is YFSETQ. With V trimmed by 4 bases and J by 3 bases, 9 bases remained unmatched. For the CDR3, the DNA is TGCGCCAGCAGCCTCCTCCGGGACAGTAAAGAGACCCAGTACTTC. As protein: CASSLLRDSKETQYF. Full variable domain (remainder filled in from reference TRBV5-1 and TRBJ2-5): KAGVTQTPRYLIKTRGQQVTLSCSPISGHRSVSWYQQTPGQGLQFLFEYFSETQRNKGNFPGRFSGRQFSNSRSEMNVSTLELGDSALYLCASSLLRDSKETQYFGPGTRLLVL.

The J gene is TRBJ2-7, the V gene TRBV7-2; 13 bases line up with TRBD2. This CDR3 is 15 amino acids long. Germline values: CDR1 SGHTA, CDR2 FQGNSA. Germline trimming cut 5 bases from V and 3 bases from J; bases unmatched to any gene: 4. This CDR3 reads CASSAGTSGNYEQYF. CDR3 nucleotides: TGTGCCAGCAGCGCCGGGACTAGCGGGAACTACGAGCAGTACTTC.